These 23 T cell receptor beta chains originate from one sample sequenced in a study of blood T cell repertoires in COVID-19. Profiling relied on immunoSEQ multiplex PCR, and the TCRdb table lists in-frame clones only, not all of them. Counted here are a few hundred thousand clones, more than 85% occurring once; the ten biggest clones make up roughly 0.94%. Sequencing input: PBMCs or T cells enriched from blood (not recorded which). These TCRs come from a woman aged 30 to 39 who had recovered from COVID-19.

The rearrangement links TRBV10-3 to TRBJ2-2; 10 bases align to TRBD1. There are 17 residues in the CDR3. Unmatched junction bases numbered 6, after V lost 1 base and J lost 4 bases. Germline lookup yields CDR1 ENHRY and CDR2 SYGVKD. The CDR3: CAISELDRGMSTGELFF. CDR3 sequence (DNA): TGTGCCATCAGTGAGTTGGACAGGGGGATGAGCACCGGGGAGCTGTTTTTT.

The chain carries TRBV30 and TRBJ1-2; D remains unclear. The CDR3 consists of 17 residues. The ends were cut back, 0 bases at V and 0 bases at J, with 17 bases in the middle. CDR1 and CDR2 (germline): GTSNPN, SVGIG (reference sequence). The CDR3: CAWSVQRGFRPNYGYTF. CDR3 nucleotide sequence: TGTGCCTGGAGTGTACAACGAGGGTTCAGACCTAACTATGGCTACACCTTC.

CDR3 sequence (DNA): TGTGCCAGCAGTTTTCCAGGACAGGGGCCCTACAATGAGCAGTTCTTC. Translated: CASSFPGQGPYNEQFF. V and J are TRBV28 and TRBJ2-1; 9 bases map to TRBD1. Germline trimming cut 3 bases from V and 2 bases from J; bases unmatched to any gene: 5. Germline assignment: CDR1 MDHEN and CDR2 SYDVKM. The CDR3 consists of 16 residues.

This chain links TRBV9 with TRBJ1-4, with D perhaps matching TRBD1 (6 bases). The germline V gene has CDR1 SGDLS and CDR2 YYNGEE. V gave up 0 bases and J gave up 7 bases, with 13 bases separating them. The CDR3 sequence is 15 residues long. The CDR3 sequence: CASSVGGAGVEKLFF. CDR3 bases: TGTGCCAGCAGCGTAGGCGGTGCAGGGGTTGAAAAACTGTTTTTT.

This clone has more than one count but fewer than ten. CDR3 in DNA: TGTGCCAGCAGCCCCCCGGGGGGAAACACCGGGGAGCTGTTTTTT. This codes for CASSPPGGNTGELFF. The chain employs TRBV7-9 and TRBJ2-2, with 7 bases aligning to TRBD2. The CDR3 extends over 15 amino acids. Trimming at V came to 5 bases and at J to 2 bases, leaving 5 bases not matched to a gene. The germline V gene has CDR1 SEHNR and CDR2 FQNEAQ (reference sequence).

This rearrangement joins TRBV19 to TRBJ1-1; a possible D gene is TRBD1 (5 bases). Trimming left V 9 bases short and J 1 base short, with 12 bases between. CDR1 is LNHDA and CDR2 is SQIVND in the germline V gene (reference sequence). The CDR3 is 13 amino acids. The CDR3 spells CASTGLQNTEAFF. CDR3 in DNA: TGTGCCAGCACGGGACTGCAGAACACTGAAGCTTTCTTT. The full variable domain, rest sourced from reference TRBV19 and TRBJ1-1, is DGGITQSPKYLFRKEGQNVTLSCEQNLNHDAMYWYRQDPGQGLRLIYYSQIVNDFQKGDIAEGYSVSREKKESFPLTVTSAQKNPTAFYLCASTGLQNTEAFFGQGTRLTVV.

The chain employs TRBV9 and TRBJ1-6; 7 positions agree with TRBD1. This CDR3 has 13 amino acids. Germline V gives CDR1 SGDLS, CDR2 YYNGEE. The trim removed 3 bases at V and 9 bases at J, leaving 3 bases unmatched. The CDR3 sequence: CASSGDSSSPLHF. CDR3 coding DNA: TGTGCCAGCAGCGGGGACAGCAGTTCACCCCTCCACTTT.

The V call is TRBV5-1, the J call TRBJ2-7; 10 bases agree with TRBD1. CDR3 length: 15 residues. Germline trimming cut 9 bases from V and 4 bases from J; bases unmatched to any gene: 13. Germline values: CDR1 SGHRS, CDR2 YFSETQ. CDR3 DNA sequence: TGCGCCACCAAGCCGGACAGGGGGATTTCGTACGAGCAGTACTTC. Translated: CATKPDRGISYEQYF.

Comments on this clone: This specimen includes other DNA sequences encoding the same CDR3. The chain combines TRBV14 with TRBJ1-6, with 7 bases lining up with TRBD1. The junction had 3 bases not matched to a gene; V was cut back by 0 bases and J by 7 bases. The CDR3 has 15 residues. Germline CDR1 SGHDN, CDR2 FVKESK. Here the CDR3 reads CASSQEGTENSPLHF. DNA of the CDR3: TGTGCCAGCAGCCAAGAAGGGACAGAGAATTCACCCCTCCACTTT.

The V and J genes are TRBV3-1 (or the pseudogene TRBV3-2) and TRBJ2-3; 7 bases map to TRBD1. The CDR3 extends over 18 amino acids. Germline CDR1 LGHDT, CDR2 YNNKEL (reference sequence). V lost 4 bases to trimming and J lost 0 bases; unmatched junction nucleotides: 13. CDR3 sequence: CASSRTVSTGSSTDTQYF. The CDR3 DNA reads TGTGCCAGCAGCCGAACTGTTTCGACAGGGTCTAGCACAGATACGCAGTATTTT.

This clone was counted between two and nine times. The genes are TRBV5-6 and TRBJ1-2, with a weak D call TRBD1 (5 bases). The CDR3 is 15 residues long. The V end was cut by 0 bases, the J end by 6 bases, with 15 bases between. Germline values: CDR1 SGHDT, CDR2 YYEEEE. Here the CDR3 reads CASSLVGGLVDGYTF. DNA for the CDR3: TGTGCCAGCAGCTTGGTGGGGGGTCTCGTGGATGGCTACACCTTC.

The rearrangement links TRBV14 to TRBJ2-1, with D possibly TRBD2 on 7 matching bases. This CDR3 has 16 amino acids. V was trimmed by 1 base and J by 7 bases, leaving 17 bases between them. The germline V gene has CDR1 SGHDN and CDR2 FVKESK. This chain's CDR3 is CASSQVGAGAPNEQFF. The CDR3 nucleotides read TGTGCCAGCAGCCAAGTTGGGGCGGGGGCCCCAAATGAGCAGTTCTTC.

This clone was seen once. V usage is TRBV28 and J usage is TRBJ1-5, with D perhaps matching TRBD1 (6 bases). Germline-derived CDR1 and CDR2 are MDHEN and SYDVKM. V lost 7 bases and J lost 1, with 14 bases in between. The CDR3 sequence is 15 residues long. CDR3: CASKSRGASNQPQHF. CDR3 bases: TGTGCCAGCAAGAGCAGGGGAGCAAGCAATCAGCCCCAGCATTTT. Together with reference TRBV28 and TRBJ1-5, the CDR3 gives the full variable domain: DVKVTQSSRYLVKRTGEKVFLECVQDMDHENMFWYRQDPGLGLRLIYFSYDVKMKEKGDIPEGYSVSREKKERFSLILESASTNQTSMYLCASKSRGASNQPQHFGDGTRLSIL.

The rearrangement uses TRBV4-2 and TRBJ2-5; the match to TRBD2 covers 8 bases. After removal of 3 bases from V and 7 bases from J, the junction contained 10 bases not matched to a gene. The germline CDR1 and CDR2 sequences are LGHNA and YNFKEQ. The CDR3 totals 15 residues. The CDR3 coding sequence is TGTGCCAGCAGCCATAGTAGCGGGGAGCACGGGACCCAGTACTTC. Protein sequence: CASSHSSGEHGTQYF.

The chain recombines TRBV28 with TRBJ1-5; 7 bases match TRBD1. The CDR3 contains 17 residues. Germline loops: CDR1 MDHEN, CDR2 SYDVKM. V trimming: 3 bases; J trimming: 2 bases; junction bases outside the gene matches: 10. The DNA of the CDR3 is TGTGCCAGCAGTTTTAACAGGGGTAAGAGTGGCAATCAGCCCCAGCATTTT. It codes for CASSFNRGKSGNQPQHF.

The CDR3 sequence: CASSTTEDYTEAFF. CDR3 DNA: TGTGCCAGCAGCACCACGGAGGATTACACTGAAGCTTTCTTT. This chain connects TRBV11-2 to TRBJ1-1; D uncertain. V was shortened by 5 bases and J by 3 bases, with 13 bases between the two germline ends. This CDR3 has 14 amino acids. CDR1 is SGHAT and CDR2 is FQNNGV in the germline V gene.

The rearrangement uses TRBV3-1 (or the pseudogene TRBV3-2) and TRBJ2-4, with 10 bases lining up with TRBD1. CDR3 length: 15 residues. Germline-derived CDR1 and CDR2 are LGHDT and YNNKEL (reference sequence). The V gene end was trimmed by 5 bases and the J gene end by 1 base; junction bases not matched to a gene: 2. The CDR3 sequence is CASSSGQGAKNIQYF. CDR3 bases: TGTGCCAGCAGCTCGGGACAGGGGGCCAAAAACATTCAGTACTTC.

CDR3 sequence: CASSELRTPWPNYGYTF. The CDR3 DNA reads TGTGCCAGCAGTGAACTACGGACACCATGGCCTAACTATGGCTACACCTTC. This chain connects TRBV6-1 to TRBJ1-2, with D possibly matching TRBD1 (5 bases). The CDR3 has 17 amino acids. Trimming removed 2 bases from V and 0 bases from J, with 16 bases in between. Germline CDR1 is MNHNS and CDR2 is SASEGT.

The gene calls are TRBV5-8 and TRBJ1-1; D call uncertain. V lost 0 bases to trimming and J lost 5 bases, with 5 bases between them. Germline CDR1 is SGHTS and CDR2 is YDEGEE. The CDR3 contains 12 residues. CDR3 amino acids: CASSLGQTEAFF. CDR3 nucleotides: TGTGCCAGCAGCTTGGGGCAGACTGAAGCTTTCTTT. Full variable domain (rest looked up from reference TRBV5-8 and TRBJ1-1): EAGVTQSPTHLIKTRGQQATLRCSPISGHTSVYWYQQALGLGLQFLLWYDEGEERNRGNFPPRFSGRQFPNYSSELNVNALELEDSALYLCASSLGQTEAFFGQGTRLTVV.

The chain is built from TRBV18 and TRBJ1-6; 8 bases match TRBD1. Germline values: CDR1 KGHSH, CDR2 LQKENI. With V trimmed by 3 bases and J by 14 bases, 9 bases remained unmatched. The CDR3 is made up of 14 amino acids. The CDR3 here is CASSPGQEPMTLHF. As DNA, the CDR3 is TGTGCCAGCTCACCGGGACAGGAACCCATGACCCTCCACTTT.

This sequence joins TRBV4-1 and TRBJ2-2, with 8 nucleotides matching TRBD1. Germline trimming cut 0 bases from V and 7 bases from J; bases unmatched to any gene: 10. The CDR3 is 17 amino acids. Germline V gives CDR1 MGHRA, CDR2 YSYEKL. CDR3 amino acids: CASSQDPGRGLLGELFF. The CDR3, as DNA: TGCGCCAGCAGCCAAGATCCCGGCAGGGGGCTTCTCGGGGAGCTGTTTTTT.

The chain is built from TRBV19 and TRBJ1-4; perhaps TRBD1 as D (6 bases). This CDR3 region has 15 residues. Germline CDR1 is LNHDA and CDR2 is SQIVND (reference sequence). The V and J ends lost 9 bases and 0 bases respectively, with 14 bases between them. This chain's CDR3 is CASRDRPATNEKLFF. DNA for the CDR3: TGTGCCAGCAGAGACAGGCCAGCAACTAATGAAAAACTGTTTTTT.

The chain recombines TRBV29-1 with TRBJ2-1; D is possibly TRBD2 (6 bases). Trimming left V 6 bases short and J 0 bases short, with 9 bases between. Germline V gene lookup returns CDR1 SQVTM and CDR2 ANQGSEA. This CDR3 has 13 amino acids. The CDR3 coding sequence is TGCAGCGTGGGGGGTCGCTCCTACAATGAGCAGTTCTTC. This translates into CSVGGRSYNEQFF.